This T cell receptor beta chain came from a study of T cell responses to AZD1222 COVID-19 vaccine. About this clone itself: The antigen is unknown.

V shed 0 bases and J shed 7 bases, with 9 bases lying between them. Germline V lookup: CDR1 MNHNY, CDR2 SVGAGI (reference sequence). The CDR3 consists of 13 residues. TCRdb keeps only in-frame clones here, not all; method: immunoSEQ multiplex PCR. The sample contains 150,000 or so clones, 91% of which appear only once. Study-level findings and limits: Only after the peak T cell response were repertoires sampled.

Pooling was applied to second doses at about 4 or about 12 weeks. The V call is TRBV6-6, the J call TRBJ1-2; tentatively, D is TRBD1 (6 bases). The clonotype comes from an adult who received the AZD1222 COVID-19 vaccine. Specimen: peripheral blood, collected 28 days after the second AZD1222 dose. This CDR3 reads CASSYSGGAGYTF. CDR3 in DNA: TGTGCCAGCAGTTACTCGGGGGGGGCTGGCTACACCTTC.